The following is a TCR beta chain sequence with its context. This specimen comes from a study of patients and donors after allogeneic stem cell transplantation. TCRdb redid the calling of the RT-PCR reads with MiXCR, one entry per CDR3 protein. In the table there are 900,000 to 1,000,000 distinct CDR3 sequences, more than 15% of which are singletons. The V gene's germline CDR1 is MNHNY and CDR2 SVGAGI (reference sequence). The V and J ends lost 10 bases and 7 bases, in that order; junction bases with no gene match: 12. CDR3 length: 13 residues. This sequence was found in a human donor who was either an allogeneic HSCT recipient or a stem cell or donor lymphocyte infusion donor (not recorded which). It is not recorded whose cells these are; they may come from a transplant donor. The sequenced sample was blood, either unsorted or a sorted T cell fraction (not recorded which). The V call is TRBV6-6, the J call TRBJ2-5; 7 bases agree with TRBD2. CDR3 sequence (DNA): TGTGCCACCCGCCGGGAGGCACGGGGGACCCAGTACTTC. This translates into CATRREARGTQYF.